These T cell receptor beta chains were read from a single sample in a study of human T cells and chemical hapten exposure. TCRdb called the RACE reads again in MiXCR, with one record for every CDR3 protein. The sample includes about 70,000 distinct CDR3 sequences, 7.5% to 9.5% seen only once; the top ten take 3% to 4.5%. Source: whole blood, taken in connection with sensitization to the hapten diphenylcyclopropenone (DPC). The receptor set was obtained from a woman between 45 and 60 years old with alopecia areata. Some clones in this sample may be carry-over from other donors' samples. Each CDR3 is given without its conserved first and last residue. A row's size may be missing; if present it is once, few, many or a size class.

V	size	CDR3
TRBV28	few	ASSLLQVGPNTEAF
TRBV7-6	few	ASSKTAGGEKLF
TRBV6-5	few	ASSRRGVSGTYNEQF
TRBV18	few	ASSPPWSTDTQY
TRBV9	few	ASSVTGGPYNEQF
TRBV12-3/TRBV12-4	many	ASSSDGNEKLF
TRBV5-5	few	ASSFRDPRGAEKLF
TRBV9	-	ASSVSAGELF
TRBV20-1	-	SGGGGYTDTQY
TRBV5-6	few	ASSYYQGGHQPQH
TRBV12-5	-	ASGSARTGETTDTQY
TRBV27	-	ASSLNSLNTEAF
TRBV15	many	ATSKDRGPYNEQF
TRBV18	few	ASSPKQGNTEAF
TRBV4-1	-	ASSQVRDTEAF
TRBV6-5	many	ASSGTSGGETQY
TRBV27	few	ASSLSGTGVNEQY
TRBV29-1	many	SVATGAYTEAF
TRBV27	many	ASSSTGFGELF
TRBV3-1	-	ASSHTSGDTQY
TRBV14	many	ASSQGRTGFDTQY
TRBV5-4	many	ASSSYRTSGRTDTQY
TRBV7-2	few	ASSFQSSGFDTQY
TRBV6-6	few	ASLQGDYGYT
TRBV30	-	AWSVGKVPQETQY
TRBV5-1	few	ASSFQGPDNYGYT
TRBV6-6	few	ASSYENQPQH
TRBV20-1	-	IAREIGGTEAF
TRBV20-1	-	SARDRGRLDYGYT
TRBV21-1	-	ASSHAAGVPPNEQF
TRBV20-1	few	SAYDTQKPYEQY
TRBV20-1	few	SARDPAGGPYEQY
TRBV7-9	many	ASSSAKGSSYNEQF
TRBV30	few	AWSVQSGSYT
TRBV7-2	-	ASSLAERGASRNEQF
TRBV23-1	few	ASRGTVQSHGTNEKLF
TRBV27	many	ASSLWPGTGGLTEAF
TRBV7-8	few	ASSLGGGVGTYEQY
TRBV6-1	few	ASLKKGTDTQY
TRBV2	many	ASSRRGWGF
TRBV3-1	few	ASSQEVSPGNEQF
TRBV7-6	many	ASSAHDRVTNTEAF
TRBV5-4	-	ASSRDLNNEQF
TRBV10-3	many	AISERVGNTIY
TRBV3-1	few	ASSPTLGAEGTGELF
TRBV5-1	-	ASSEAGSSYEQY
TRBV14	many	ASSQEQGVNEKLF
TRBV28	-	ASRPGQTQEGLF
TRBV27	-	ASTPAGARYEQY
TRBV14	-	ASSQAWADTQY
TRBV7-3	few	ASSSSFTTEAF
TRBV13	-	ASSLGSGDIYGYT
TRBV4-1	few	ASSQDIVRLGVADTQY
TRBV7-8	few	ASSPLSRGSNEQY
TRBV7-6	few	ASSPRRSSYEQY